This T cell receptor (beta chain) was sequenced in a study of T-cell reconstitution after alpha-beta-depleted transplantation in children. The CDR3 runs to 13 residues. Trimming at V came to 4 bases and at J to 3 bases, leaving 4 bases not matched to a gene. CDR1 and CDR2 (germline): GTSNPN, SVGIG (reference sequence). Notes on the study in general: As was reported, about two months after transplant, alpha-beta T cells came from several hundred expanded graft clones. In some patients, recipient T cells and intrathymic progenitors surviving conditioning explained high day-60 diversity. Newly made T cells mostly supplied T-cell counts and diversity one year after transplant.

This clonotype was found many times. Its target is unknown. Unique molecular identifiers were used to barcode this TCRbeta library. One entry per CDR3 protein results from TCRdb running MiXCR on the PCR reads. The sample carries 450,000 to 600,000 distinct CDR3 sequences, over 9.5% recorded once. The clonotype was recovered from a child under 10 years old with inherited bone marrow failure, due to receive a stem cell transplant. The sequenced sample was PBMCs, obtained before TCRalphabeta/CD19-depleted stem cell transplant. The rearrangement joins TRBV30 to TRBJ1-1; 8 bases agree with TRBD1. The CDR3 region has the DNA TGTGCCTGGACGACAGGGGACTACACTGAAGCTTTCTTT. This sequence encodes CAWTTGDYTEAFF.